This TCR beta chain was observed in a study of T cell responses to AZD1222 COVID-19 vaccine. General study results and limits: An increase in Spike-specific TCR breadth and depth was observed after two AZD1222 doses. No day 14 peak samples; only post-peak repertoires were characterized.

A note on this clone: No antigen is known for it.

TCRdb keeps only in-frame clones here, not all; method: immunoSEQ multiplex PCR. The sample data list about 140,000 clones. The V gene end was trimmed by 1 base and the J gene end by 6 bases; junction bases not matched to a gene: 10. This CDR3 spans 15 amino acids. Germline assignment: CDR1 SGHRS and CDR2 YFSETQ. The receptor was isolated from an adult in good health. This chain connects TRBV5-1 to TRBJ2-7; 7 positions match TRBD2. Material: peripheral blood. CDR3 DNA: TGCGCCAGCAGCTTGCGGGGAGGGGATAGGGTCGAGCAGTACTTC. It is translated as CASSLRGGDRVEQYF. Full variable domain (remainder filled in from reference TRBV5-1 and TRBJ2-7): KAGVTQTPRYLIKTRGQQVTLSCSPISGHRSVSWYQQTPGQGLQFLFEYFSETQRNKGNFPGRFSGRQFSNSRSEMNVSTLELGDSALYLCASSLRGGDRVEQYFGPGTRLTVT.